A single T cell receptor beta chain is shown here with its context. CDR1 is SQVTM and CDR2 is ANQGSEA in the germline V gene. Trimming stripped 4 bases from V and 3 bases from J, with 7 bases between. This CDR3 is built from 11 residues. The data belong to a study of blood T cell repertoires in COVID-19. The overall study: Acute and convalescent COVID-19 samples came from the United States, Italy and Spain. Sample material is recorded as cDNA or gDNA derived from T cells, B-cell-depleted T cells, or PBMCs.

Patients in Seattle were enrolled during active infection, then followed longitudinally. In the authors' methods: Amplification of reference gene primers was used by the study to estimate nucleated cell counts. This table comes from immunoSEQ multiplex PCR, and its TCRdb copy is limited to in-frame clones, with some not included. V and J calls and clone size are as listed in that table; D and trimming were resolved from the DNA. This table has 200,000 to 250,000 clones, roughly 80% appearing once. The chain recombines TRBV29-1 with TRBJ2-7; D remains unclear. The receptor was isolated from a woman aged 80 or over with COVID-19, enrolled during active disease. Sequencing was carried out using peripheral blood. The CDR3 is CSVVSNYEQYF. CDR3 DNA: TGCAGCGTTGTGTCCAACTACGAGCAGTACTTC.